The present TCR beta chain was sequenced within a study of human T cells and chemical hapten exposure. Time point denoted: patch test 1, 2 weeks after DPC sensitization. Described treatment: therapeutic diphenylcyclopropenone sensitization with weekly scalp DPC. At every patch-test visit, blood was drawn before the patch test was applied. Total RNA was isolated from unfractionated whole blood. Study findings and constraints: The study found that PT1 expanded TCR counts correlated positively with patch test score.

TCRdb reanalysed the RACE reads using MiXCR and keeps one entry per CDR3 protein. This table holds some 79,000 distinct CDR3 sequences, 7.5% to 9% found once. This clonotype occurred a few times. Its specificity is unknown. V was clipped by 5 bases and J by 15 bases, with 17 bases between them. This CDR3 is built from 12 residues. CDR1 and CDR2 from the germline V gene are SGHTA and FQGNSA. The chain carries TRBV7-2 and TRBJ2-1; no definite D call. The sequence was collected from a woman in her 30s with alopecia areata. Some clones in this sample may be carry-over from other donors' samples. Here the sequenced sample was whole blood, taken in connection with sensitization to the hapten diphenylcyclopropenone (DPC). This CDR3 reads CASSAPGPGAFF. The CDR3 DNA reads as TGTGCCAGCAGCGCACCGGGCCCCGGTGCGTTCTTC.